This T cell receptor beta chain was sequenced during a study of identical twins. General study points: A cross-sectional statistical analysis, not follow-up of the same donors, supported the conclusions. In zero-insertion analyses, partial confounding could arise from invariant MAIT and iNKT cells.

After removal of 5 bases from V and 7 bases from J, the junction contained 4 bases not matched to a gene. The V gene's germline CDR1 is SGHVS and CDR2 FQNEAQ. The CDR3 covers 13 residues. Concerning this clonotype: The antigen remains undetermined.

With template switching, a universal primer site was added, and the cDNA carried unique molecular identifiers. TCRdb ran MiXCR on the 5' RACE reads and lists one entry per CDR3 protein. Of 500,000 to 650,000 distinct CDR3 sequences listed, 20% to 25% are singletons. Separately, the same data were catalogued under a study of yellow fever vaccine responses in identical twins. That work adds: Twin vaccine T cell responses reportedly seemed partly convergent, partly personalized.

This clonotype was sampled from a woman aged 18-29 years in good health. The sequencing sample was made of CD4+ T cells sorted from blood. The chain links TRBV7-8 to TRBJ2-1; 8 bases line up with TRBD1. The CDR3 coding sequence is TGTGCCAGCAGCGGCAGGGGGCGGAATGAGCAGTTCTTC. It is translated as CASSGRGRNEQFF.